The present T cell receptor (beta chain) was sequenced within a study of T cells in Graves' hyperthyroidism and ophthalmopathy. On the study more broadly: At initial diagnosis, before any treatment had begun, peripheral blood was obtained.

TCR beta CDR3 region amplification was performed from RNA transcripts. The HTBI primer set drove a first-round RT-PCR of the TCR CDR3. TCRdb itself ran the multiplex PCR reads through MiXCR, one entry per CDR3 protein. The sample lists about 600,000 distinct CDR3 sequences, around 15% seen once, with less than 3.5% in the top ten. This clonotype was seen many times. Trimming cost V 4 bases and J 2 bases, with 13 bases left between them. The CDR3 consists of 15 residues. The sequence derives from a middle-aged woman with Graves' ophthalmopathy. This chain links TRBV12-3 or TRBV12-4 with TRBJ2-3; the D gene is possibly TRBD2 (6 bases). Material for sequencing was blood. The chain's CDR3 is CASSSKGLPTDTQYF. DNA for the CDR3: TGTGCCAGCAGTTCCAAGGGACTCCCCACAGATACGCAGTATTTT.